This T cell receptor (beta chain) was identified during a study of blood T cell repertoires in COVID-19. Study overall: Sites in the United States, Italy and Spain provided acute and convalescent COVID-19 samples.

Trimming cost V 4 bases and J 0 bases, with 12 bases left between them. The CDR3 sequence is 15 residues long. CDR1 and CDR2 (germline): KGHSH, LQKENI. Under the authors' procedure: Estimates of nucleated cell counts were drawn from the amplification of reference gene primers. Produced via immunoSEQ multiplex PCR; TCRdb's table is partial and in-frame only. Clone size and V and J calls were adopted from that table, with D and trimming inferred from the DNA. Of a few hundred thousand clones detected, approximately 90% appear once; the ten largest clones hold under 4.5%. The TCR sequence derives from a man aged 55-75 years who had recovered from COVID-19. The rearrangement links TRBV18 to TRBJ1-2, with no clear D. The sequencing sample was made of peripheral blood. The CDR3 region is CASSQGHLANYGYTF. CDR3 DNA sequence: TGTGCCAGCTCACAAGGTCACCTAGCTAACTATGGCTACACCTTC.